This T cell receptor (beta chain) comes out of a study of spatial heterogeneity in lung cancer. The J segment lost 5 bases and the V segment lost 6 bases, leaving 7 bases of the junction unmatched. This CDR3 has 15 amino acids. Stated time point: sample taken at primary tumor resection. This clonotype was detected many times. The antigen is not known. General study findings and limits: Counts of expanded intratumoral alpha and beta TCRs tracked tumor mutation counts.

In TCRdb, the 5' RACE reads were re-called with MiXCR into one record per CDR3 protein. The table lists some 7,800 distinct CDR3 sequences, approximately 12% of them singletons. This clonotype was sampled from a male donor with early-stage non-small cell lung cancer. V gene TRBV12-3 or TRBV12-4 combines with J gene TRBJ2-5; the match to TRBD2 covers 12 bases. Sequenced here: lung tumor tissue, sampled at surgery. The CDR3 DNA reads as TGTGCCAGCAGATCCGGGACTAGCGGGTGGGAGACCCAGTACTTC. This gives the protein CASRSGTSGWETQYF.